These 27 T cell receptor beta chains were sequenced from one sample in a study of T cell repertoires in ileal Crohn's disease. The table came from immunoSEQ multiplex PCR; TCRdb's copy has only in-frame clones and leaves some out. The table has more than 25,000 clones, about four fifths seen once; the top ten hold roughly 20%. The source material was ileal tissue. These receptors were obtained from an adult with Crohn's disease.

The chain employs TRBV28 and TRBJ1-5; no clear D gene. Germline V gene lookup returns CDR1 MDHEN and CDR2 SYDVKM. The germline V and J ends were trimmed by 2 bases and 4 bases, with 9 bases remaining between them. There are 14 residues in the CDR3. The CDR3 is CASSLRRLNQPQHF. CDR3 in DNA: TGTGCCAGCAGTTTAAGACGACTTAATCAGCCCCAGCATTTT. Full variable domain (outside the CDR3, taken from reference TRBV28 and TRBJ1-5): DVKVTQSSRYLVKRTGEKVFLECVQDMDHENMFWYRQDPGLGLRLIYFSYDVKMKEKGDIPEGYSVSREKKERFSLILESASTNQTSMYLCASSLRRLNQPQHFGDGTRLSIL.

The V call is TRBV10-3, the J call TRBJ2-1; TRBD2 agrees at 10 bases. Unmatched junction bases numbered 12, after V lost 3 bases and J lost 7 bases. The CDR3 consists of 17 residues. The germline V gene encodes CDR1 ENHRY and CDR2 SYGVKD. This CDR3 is CAISDSGASGRMNEQFF. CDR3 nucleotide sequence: TGTGCCATCAGTGATTCAGGCGCTAGCGGGAGAATGAATGAGCAGTTCTTC.

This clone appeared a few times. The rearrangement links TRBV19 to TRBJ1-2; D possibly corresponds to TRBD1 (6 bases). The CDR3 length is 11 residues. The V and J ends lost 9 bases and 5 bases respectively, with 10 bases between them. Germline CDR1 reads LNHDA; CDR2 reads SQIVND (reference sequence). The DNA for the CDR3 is TGTGCCAGCAGGGGCAATTATGGCTACACCTTC. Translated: CASRGNYGYTF.

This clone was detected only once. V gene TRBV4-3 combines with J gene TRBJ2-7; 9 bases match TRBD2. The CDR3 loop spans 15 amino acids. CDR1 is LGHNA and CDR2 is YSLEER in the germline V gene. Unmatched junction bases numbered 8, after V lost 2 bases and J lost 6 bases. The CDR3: CASSQLAGQVVEQYF. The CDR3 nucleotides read TGCGCCAGCAGCCAACTAGCGGGGCAGGTCGTCGAGCAGTACTTC.

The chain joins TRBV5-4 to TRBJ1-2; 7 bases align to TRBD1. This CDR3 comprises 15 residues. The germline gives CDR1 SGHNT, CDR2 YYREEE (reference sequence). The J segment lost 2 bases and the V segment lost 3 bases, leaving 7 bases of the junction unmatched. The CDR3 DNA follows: TGTGCCAGCAGCTCCCAGGGGGGTAGGAACTATGGCTACACCTTC. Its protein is CASSSQGGRNYGYTF.

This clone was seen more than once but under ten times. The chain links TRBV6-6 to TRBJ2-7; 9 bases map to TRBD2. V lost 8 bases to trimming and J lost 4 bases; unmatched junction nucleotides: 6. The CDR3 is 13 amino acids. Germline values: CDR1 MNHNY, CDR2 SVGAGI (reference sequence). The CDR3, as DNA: TGTGCCAGCGGCCTACTAGCGGGTTACGAGCAGTACTTC. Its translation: CASGLLAGYEQYF.

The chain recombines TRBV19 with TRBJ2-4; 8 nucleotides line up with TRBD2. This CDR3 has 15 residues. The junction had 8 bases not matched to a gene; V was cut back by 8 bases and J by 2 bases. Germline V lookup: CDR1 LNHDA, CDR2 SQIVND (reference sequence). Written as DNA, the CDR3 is TGTGCCAGTGAGTTTGCGGGAGGATCCAAAAACATTCAGTACTTC. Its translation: CASEFAGGSKNIQYF.

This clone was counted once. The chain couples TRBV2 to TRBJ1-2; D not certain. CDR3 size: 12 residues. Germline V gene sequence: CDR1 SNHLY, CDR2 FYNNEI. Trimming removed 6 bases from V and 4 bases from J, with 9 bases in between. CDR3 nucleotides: TGTGCCAGCAGCGACTCTCCCTATGGCTACACCTTC. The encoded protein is CASSDSPYGYTF.

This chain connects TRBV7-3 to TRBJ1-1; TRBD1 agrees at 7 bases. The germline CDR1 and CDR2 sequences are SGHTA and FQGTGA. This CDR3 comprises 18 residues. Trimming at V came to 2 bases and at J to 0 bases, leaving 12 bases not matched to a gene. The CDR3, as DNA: TGTGCCAGCAGCTTATTTCGGGCCCTGGGACAGCTGAACACTGAAGCTTTCTTT. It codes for CASSLFRALGQLNTEAFF.

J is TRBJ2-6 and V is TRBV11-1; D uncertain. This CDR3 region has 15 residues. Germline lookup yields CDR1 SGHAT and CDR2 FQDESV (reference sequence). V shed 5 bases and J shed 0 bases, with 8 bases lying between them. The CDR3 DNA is TGTGCCAGCAGCAACACGGGCTCTGGGGCCAACGTCCTGACTTTC. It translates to CASSNTGSGANVLTF.

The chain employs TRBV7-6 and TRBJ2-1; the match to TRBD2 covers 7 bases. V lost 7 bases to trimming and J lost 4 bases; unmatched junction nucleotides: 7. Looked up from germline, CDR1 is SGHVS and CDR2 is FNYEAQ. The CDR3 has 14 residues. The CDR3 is CASKPAGIYNEQFF. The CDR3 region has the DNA TGTGCCAGCAAACCAGCGGGGATATACAATGAGCAGTTCTTC.

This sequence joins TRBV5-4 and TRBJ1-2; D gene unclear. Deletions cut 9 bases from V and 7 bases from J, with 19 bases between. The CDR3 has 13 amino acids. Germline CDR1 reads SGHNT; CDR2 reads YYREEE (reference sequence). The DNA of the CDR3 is TGTGCCATCAGGAGGGCCGCCGGCTCTGGCTACACCTTC. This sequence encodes CAIRRAAGSGYTF.

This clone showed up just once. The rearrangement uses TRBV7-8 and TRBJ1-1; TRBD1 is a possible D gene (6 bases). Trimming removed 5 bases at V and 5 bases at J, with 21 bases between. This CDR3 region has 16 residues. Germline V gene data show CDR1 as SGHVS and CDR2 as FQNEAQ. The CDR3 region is CASSRRLDPRGTEAFF. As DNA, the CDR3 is TGTGCCAGCAGCCGACGGTTAGACCCCAGGGGAACTGAAGCTTTCTTT. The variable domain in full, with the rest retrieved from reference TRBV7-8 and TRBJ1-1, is GAGVSQSPRYKVAKRGQDVALRCDPISGHVSLFWYQQALGQGPEFLTYFQNEAQLDKSGLPSDRFFAERPEGSVSTLKIQRTQQEDSAVYLCASSRRLDPRGTEAFFGQGTRLTVV.

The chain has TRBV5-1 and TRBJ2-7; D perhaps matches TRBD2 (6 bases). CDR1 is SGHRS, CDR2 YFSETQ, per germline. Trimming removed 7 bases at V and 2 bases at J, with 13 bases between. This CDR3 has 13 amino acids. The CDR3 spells CASPGGFPYEQYF. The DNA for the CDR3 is TGCGCCAGCCCTGGGGGGTTCCCCTACGAGCAGTACTTC.

CDR3 amino acids: CASSESRGWDTEAFF. CDR3 in DNA: TGTGCCAGCAGTGAATCCCGGGGGTGGGACACTGAAGCTTTCTTT. The V and J genes are TRBV2 and TRBJ1-1; possible D gene TRBD1, 5 bases. This CDR3 is 15 amino acids long. Trimming took off 2 bases at V and 3 bases at J, with 13 bases between the two ends. Germline CDR1 SNHLY, CDR2 FYNNEI.

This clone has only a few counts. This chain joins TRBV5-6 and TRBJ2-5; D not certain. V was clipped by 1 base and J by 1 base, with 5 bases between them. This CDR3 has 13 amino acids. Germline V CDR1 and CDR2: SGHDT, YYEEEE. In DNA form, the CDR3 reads TGTGCCAGCAGCTTGACCAGCCAAGAGACCCAGTACTTC. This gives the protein CASSLTSQETQYF.

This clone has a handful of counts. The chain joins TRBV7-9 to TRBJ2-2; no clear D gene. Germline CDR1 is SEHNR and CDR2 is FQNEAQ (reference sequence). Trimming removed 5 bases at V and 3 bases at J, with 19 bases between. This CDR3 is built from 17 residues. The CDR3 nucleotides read TGTGCCAGCAGCCTTGGTGTCCCCCCCGCGGACACCGGGGAGCTGTTTTTT. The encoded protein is CASSLGVPPADTGELFF.

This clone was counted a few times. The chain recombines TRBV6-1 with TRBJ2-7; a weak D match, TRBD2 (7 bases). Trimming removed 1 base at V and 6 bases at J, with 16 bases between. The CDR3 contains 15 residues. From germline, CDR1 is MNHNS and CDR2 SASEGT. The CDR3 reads CASSEVRGARGEQYF. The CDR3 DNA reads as TGTGCCAGCAGTGAAGTTCGGGGGGCGCGTGGCGAGCAGTACTTC.

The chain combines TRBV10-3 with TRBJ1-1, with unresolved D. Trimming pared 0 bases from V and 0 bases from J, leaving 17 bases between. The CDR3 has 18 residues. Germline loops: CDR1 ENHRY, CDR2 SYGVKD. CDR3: CAISESPLFRGLNTEAFF. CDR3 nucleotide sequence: TGTGCCATCAGTGAGTCGCCTCTATTCCGGGGATTGAACACTGAAGCTTTCTTT.

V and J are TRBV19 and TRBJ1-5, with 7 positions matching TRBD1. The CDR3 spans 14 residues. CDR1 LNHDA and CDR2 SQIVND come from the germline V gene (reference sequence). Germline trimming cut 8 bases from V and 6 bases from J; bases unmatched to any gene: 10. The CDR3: CASSYGQEGQPQHF. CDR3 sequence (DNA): TGTGCCAGTTCCTATGGACAGGAGGGTCAGCCCCAGCATTTT.

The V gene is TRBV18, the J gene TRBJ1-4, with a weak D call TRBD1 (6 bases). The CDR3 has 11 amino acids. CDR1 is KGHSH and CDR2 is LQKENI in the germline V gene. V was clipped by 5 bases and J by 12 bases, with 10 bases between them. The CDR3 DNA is TGTGCCAGCTCATCGGACAGAGAACTGTTTTTT. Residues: CASSSDRELFF.

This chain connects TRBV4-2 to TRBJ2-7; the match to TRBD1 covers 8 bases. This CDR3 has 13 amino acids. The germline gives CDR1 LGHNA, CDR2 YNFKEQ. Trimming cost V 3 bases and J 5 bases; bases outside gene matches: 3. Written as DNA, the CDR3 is TGTGCCAGCAGCCAGACAGGGGTGGACGAGCAGTACTTC. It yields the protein CASSQTGVDEQYF.

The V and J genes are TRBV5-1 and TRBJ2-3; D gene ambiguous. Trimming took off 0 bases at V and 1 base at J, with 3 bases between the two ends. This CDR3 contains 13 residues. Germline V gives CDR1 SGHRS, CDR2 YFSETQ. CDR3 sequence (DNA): TGCGCCAGCAGCTTGGAGCGCACAGATACGCAGTATTTT. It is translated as CASSLERTDTQYF.

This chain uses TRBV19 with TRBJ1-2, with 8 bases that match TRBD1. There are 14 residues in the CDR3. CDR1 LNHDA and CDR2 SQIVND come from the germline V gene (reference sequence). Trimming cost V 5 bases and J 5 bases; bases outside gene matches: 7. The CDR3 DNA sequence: TGTGCCAGTAGTCTAGGACAGGGTCAATATGGCTACACCTTC. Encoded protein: CASSLGQGQYGYTF.

This chain's CDR3 is CASRPAGGGTEAFF. DNA for the CDR3: TGTGCCAGCAGGCCAGCGGGGGGAGGCACTGAAGCTTTCTTT. The genes are TRBV6-5 and TRBJ1-1; perhaps TRBD1 as D (5 bases). V lost 6 bases and J 4 bases, leaving 15 bases between the germline ends. Germline V gene data show CDR1 as MNHEY and CDR2 as SVGAGI. The CDR3 contains 14 residues.

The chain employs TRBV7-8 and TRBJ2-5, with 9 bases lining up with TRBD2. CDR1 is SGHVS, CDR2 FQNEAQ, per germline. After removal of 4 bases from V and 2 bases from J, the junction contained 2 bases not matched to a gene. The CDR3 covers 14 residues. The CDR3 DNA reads TGTGCCAGCAGCTCGACTAGCGGACAAGAGACCCAGTACTTC. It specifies CASSSTSGQETQYF.

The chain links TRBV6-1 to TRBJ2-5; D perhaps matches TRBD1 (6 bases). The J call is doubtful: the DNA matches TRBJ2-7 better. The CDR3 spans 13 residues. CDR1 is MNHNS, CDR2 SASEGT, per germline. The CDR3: CASRTRGVYEQYF. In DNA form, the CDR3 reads TGTGCCAGCAGAACCAGGGGAGTCTACGAGCAGTACTTC.